The clone carrying this T cell receptor beta chain was observed once. Its specificity is unknown. Profiled with immunoSEQ multiplex PCR; TCRdb holds only in-frame clones, not every one. This sample has about 160,000 clones; roughly 86% occur once, and the top ten carry around 5.9%. The source of the sample is a study of T cell responses to AZD1222 COVID-19 vaccine. Study results and limitations: A reported finding is that nearly half of spike-specific TCRs target unmutated variant regions. Donors in the cohort were predominantly white British and more often female, and clonal diversity was possibly underestimated.

The V end was cut by 1 base, the J end by 6 bases, with 13 bases between. Germline lookup yields CDR1 LGHDT and CDR2 YNNKEL (reference sequence). CDR3 size: 15 residues. This chain connects TRBV3-1 (or the pseudogene TRBV3-2) to TRBJ2-4; D call uncertain. The clonotype originates from an adult in good health. The sample consisted of peripheral blood, taken on day 0 of AZD1222 vaccination. The CDR3 reads CASSQGIIVGNIQYF. The CDR3 region has the DNA TGTGCCAGCAGCCAAGGAATCATCGTGGGAAACATTCAGTACTTC.